A selection of T cell receptor beta chains follows, all from one sample in a study of blood T cell repertoires in COVID-19. Using immunoSEQ multiplex PCR, the repertoire was profiled, and TCRdb retains in-frame clones only, with some absent. The sample lists 390,000 or so clones, about 87% occurring once. Sequencing was carried out using PBMCs or T cells enriched from blood (not recorded which). Source of these receptors: a woman aged 45-59 years who had recovered from COVID-19. Both conserved end residues are part of each CDR3. Fields, in order: D gene, V gene, clone size, J gene, CDR3 protein, CDR3 DNA. A D gene is named only where the DNA matches it firmly. Rows give clone size only sometimes, using once, few, many, or a class for an expanded clone.

D gene: TRBD1; V gene: TRBV3-1/TRBV3-2; clone size: many; J gene: TRBJ1-3; CDR3 protein: CASSQTFSGQGSSGNTIYF; CDR3 DNA: TGTGCCAGCAGCCAGACCTTCTCCGGACAGGGGAGCTCTGGAAACACCATATATTTT
D gene: TRBD1; V gene: TRBV28; clone size: NA; J gene: TRBJ1-5; CDR3 protein: CASSLQGAVGNQPQHF; CDR3 DNA: TGTGCCAGCAGTTTACAGGGGGCTGTTGGCAATCAGCCCCAGCATTTT
D gene: NA; V gene: TRBV18; clone size: NA; J gene: TRBJ1-1; CDR3 protein: CASSPVANTEAFF; CDR3 DNA: TGTGCCAGCTCACCCGTGGCAAACACTGAAGCTTTCTTT
D gene: NA; V gene: TRBV4-2; clone size: NA; J gene: TRBJ1-6; CDR3 protein: CASSQESARGGSPLHF; CDR3 DNA: TGTGCCAGCAGCCAAGAGTCGGCGAGGGGAGGTTCACCCCTCCACTTT
D gene: TRBD1; V gene: TRBV5-4; clone size: NA; J gene: TRBJ2-7; CDR3 protein: CASSFYPQGPVSYEQYF; CDR3 DNA: TGTGCCAGCAGCTTCTATCCACAGGGGCCCGTATCCTACGAGCAGTACTTC
D gene: TRBD2; V gene: TRBV7-9; clone size: NA; J gene: TRBJ2-1; CDR3 protein: CASSTSGGAYNEQFF; CDR3 DNA: TGTGCCAGCAGCACCAGCGGGGGGGCTTACAATGAGCAGTTCTTC
D gene: TRBD1; V gene: TRBV6-5; clone size: few; J gene: TRBJ1-6; CDR3 protein: CASRRRGQNSPLHF; CDR3 DNA: TGTGCCAGCAGACGCAGGGGGCAAAATTCACCCCTCCACTTT
D gene: TRBD1; V gene: TRBV2; clone size: NA; J gene: TRBJ2-2; CDR3 protein: CASSDLAGTGGPGELFF; CDR3 DNA: TGTGCCAGCAGTGATTTGGCCGGGACAGGGGGCCCCGGGGAGCTGTTTTTT
D gene: NA; V gene: TRBV28; clone size: NA; J gene: TRBJ1-1; CDR3 protein: CASSFYGGGMRTEAFF; CDR3 DNA: TGTGCCAGCAGTTTTTATGGGGGGGGAATGCGGACTGAAGCTTTCTTT
D gene: NA; V gene: TRBV11-2; clone size: NA; J gene: TRBJ2-5; CDR3 protein: CASSLQVFETQYF; CDR3 DNA: TGTGCCAGCAGCTTGCAGGTCTTCGAGACCCAGTACTTC
D gene: NA; V gene: TRBV6-4; clone size: NA; J gene: TRBJ1-1; CDR3 protein: CASSQQGNTEAFF; CDR3 DNA: TGTGCCAGCAGCCAACAGGGTAACACTGAAGCTTTCTTT
D gene: TRBD1; V gene: TRBV4-1; clone size: few; J gene: TRBJ2-7; CDR3 protein: CASSQDWGTGIYEQYF; CDR3 DNA: TGCGCCAGCAGCCAAGATTGGGGGACAGGGATCTACGAGCAGTACTTC
D gene: NA; V gene: TRBV24-1; clone size: NA; J gene: TRBJ1-5; CDR3 protein: CATTSPGSNQPQHF; CDR3 DNA: TGTGCCACCACTAGCCCGGGAAGCAATCAGCCCCAGCATTTT
D gene: TRBD1; V gene: TRBV2; clone size: NA; J gene: TRBJ1-5; CDR3 protein: CASSDTRDRTNQPQHF; CDR3 DNA: TGTGCCAGCAGTGACACCCGGGACAGGACTAATCAGCCCCAGCATTTT
D gene: TRBD1; V gene: TRBV19; clone size: NA; J gene: TRBJ1-1; CDR3 protein: CASSRTGYAEAFF; CDR3 DNA: TGTGCCAGTAGTAGGACAGGATATGCTGAAGCTTTCTTT
D gene: NA; V gene: TRBV6-2/TRBV6-3; clone size: NA; J gene: TRBJ2-3; CDR3 protein: CASSLLLAVDTQYF; CDR3 DNA: TGTGCCAGCAGTCTCTTACTTGCGGTAGATACGCAGTATTTT
D gene: TRBD1; V gene: TRBV7-9; clone size: NA; J gene: TRBJ2-7; CDR3 protein: CASSFAGGAEQYF; CDR3 DNA: TGTGCCAGCAGCTTCGCAGGGGGCGCCGAGCAGTACTTC
D gene: NA; V gene: TRBV28; clone size: NA; J gene: TRBJ2-1; CDR3 protein: CASSFPLGSNEQFF; CDR3 DNA: TGTGCCAGCAGTTTCCCTCTAGGGAGTAATGAGCAGTTCTTC
D gene: NA; V gene: TRBV7-2; clone size: NA; J gene: TRBJ1-1; CDR3 protein: CASSLGPVPEAFF; CDR3 DNA: TGTGCCAGCAGCTTAGGGCCCGTTCCTGAAGCTTTCTTT
D gene: NA; V gene: TRBV5-1; clone size: NA; J gene: TRBJ1-3; CDR3 protein: CASSSTQGSGNTIYF; CDR3 DNA: TGCGCCAGCAGCTCGACACAGGGCTCTGGAAACACCATATATTTT